These T cell receptor beta chains were read from a single sample in a study of identical twins. Using its own MiXCR run on the 5' RACE reads, TCRdb lists one record per CDR3 protein. The sample yields 1,800,000 or so distinct CDR3 sequences, around a third seen once. Sequenced input: cord blood. These TCRs come from a newborn girl in good health. Each CDR3 is given with its conserved first and last residue. Each record gives: V gene, J gene, CDR3 protein.

V gene: TRBV6-1; J gene: TRBJ2-1; CDR3 protein: CASPAGGLPLNEQFF
V gene: TRBV5-1; J gene: TRBJ2-5; CDR3 protein: CASSLELAGVGETQYF
V gene: TRBV19; J gene: TRBJ2-7; CDR3 protein: CASSKGLVSYEQYF
V gene: TRBV19; J gene: TRBJ2-3; CDR3 protein: CASSITGTDTQYF
V gene: TRBV2; J gene: TRBJ2-3; CDR3 protein: CASKVAGAPHAQYF
V gene: TRBV10-3; J gene: TRBJ2-6; CDR3 protein: CAISGTGGSAGANVLTF
V gene: TRBV29-1; J gene: TRBJ2-3; CDR3 protein: CSVEPGVVTDTQYF
V gene: TRBV4-1; J gene: TRBJ2-3; CDR3 protein: CASNSGSAGITDTQYF
V gene: TRBV12-3/TRBV12-4; J gene: TRBJ2-7; CDR3 protein: CAGRLGVPTYEQYF
V gene: TRBV4-2; J gene: TRBJ2-3; CDR3 protein: CASSQDLASGGQDTQYF
V gene: TRBV10-3; J gene: TRBJ2-3; CDR3 protein: CAISPGSTDTQYF
V gene: TRBV6-1; J gene: TRBJ2-3; CDR3 protein: CASSTRGRSTDTQYF
V gene: TRBV27; J gene: TRBJ1-5; CDR3 protein: CASSIRTGNQPQHF
V gene: TRBV5-1; J gene: TRBJ2-1; CDR3 protein: CASSWTSGGANEQFF
V gene: TRBV4-1; J gene: NA; CDR3 protein: CASSQETHGGYEQYF
V gene: TRBV5-1; J gene: TRBJ2-1; CDR3 protein: CASSLSPGAYNEQFF
V gene: TRBV4-1; J gene: TRBJ2-1; CDR3 protein: CASSPLGTQGQFF
V gene: TRBV27; J gene: TRBJ2-1; CDR3 protein: CASSLEGAGGSYNEQFF
V gene: TRBV19; J gene: TRBJ2-1; CDR3 protein: CASRMGSSAYNEQFF
V gene: TRBV3-1; J gene: TRBJ2-2; CDR3 protein: CASSQYQGLASSGELFF
V gene: TRBV19; J gene: TRBJ2-3; CDR3 protein: CASSIRHTDTQYF
V gene: TRBV10-3; J gene: TRBJ2-3; CDR3 protein: CAISHSTDTQYF
V gene: TRBV28; J gene: TRBJ2-5; CDR3 protein: CASSLYSPTGNEQYF
V gene: TRBV11-2; J gene: TRBJ1-2; CDR3 protein: CASNLDRAGYGYTF
V gene: TRBV4-2; J gene: TRBJ2-3; CDR3 protein: CASSPTSGGVVDTQYF
V gene: TRBV10-3; J gene: TRBJ2-3; CDR3 protein: CAMAGDRRITDTQYF
V gene: TRBV4-1; J gene: TRBJ1-2; CDR3 protein: CASSQTDSANYGYTF
V gene: TRBV4-1; J gene: TRBJ1-2; CDR3 protein: CASSQGLQGRGYGYTF
V gene: TRBV27; J gene: TRBJ2-2; CDR3 protein: CASSLEIGGTGELFF
V gene: TRBV12-3/TRBV12-4; J gene: NA; CDR3 protein: CASSSLTGGEQYF
V gene: TRBV19; J gene: TRBJ2-7; CDR3 protein: CASSITVVSHEQYF
V gene: TRBV25-1; J gene: TRBJ2-1; CDR3 protein: CASSEYDEQFF
V gene: TRBV6-5; J gene: TRBJ2-5; CDR3 protein: CASSYESDFGETQYF